Listed here is a single T cell receptor beta chain. Its specificity is unknown. The source of the sample is a study of beta chain features in type 1 diabetes. The study reverse transcribed the entire isolated RNA, so it sequenced expressed TCRB transcripts. It was found that naive, central memory and regulatory T cell samples averaged roughly 3.5 million reads. Measured with immunoSEQ multiplex PCR; TCRdb has only the in-frame clones, and not every one. Of tens of thousands of clones detected, 52% appear once; the ten largest clones hold 2.6%. Purity exceeded 98% in all sorted populations. V shed 3 bases and J 4 bases; nucleotides not matched to a gene: 7. The V gene's germline CDR1 is SGHDT and CDR2 YYEEEE. This CDR3 comprises 14 residues. General study results and limits: TCRB CDR3s from Type 1 diabetes patients were moderately but significantly shorter in all four CD4+ subsets. An over-representation of cells with high TCR expression could result from cDNA sequencing.

This sequence joins TRBV5-6 and TRBJ2-7, with TRBD1 identical over 7 bases. Specimen: Tregs from blood. This clonotype was sampled from a woman aged 40 to 50 with type 1 diabetes. This CDR3 is CASSWGQPPYEQYF. The CDR3 DNA follows: TGTGCCAGCAGCTGGGGACAGCCGCCGTACGAGCAGTACTTC.